The following is a T cell receptor beta chain sequence with its context. This specimen comes from a study of T cell responses to AZD1222 COVID-19 vaccine. The CDR3 is 14 residues long. Germline trimming cut 2 bases from V and 3 bases from J; bases unmatched to any gene: 2. CDR1 and CDR2 (germline): GTSNPN, SVGIG (reference sequence). Clones were read by immunoSEQ multiplex PCR, and TCRdb kept only the in-frame ones, dropping some. The sample carries approximately 150,000 clones, around 90% recorded once. The rearrangement joins TRBV30 to TRBJ1-1; 11 bases agree with TRBD1. The sequenced sample was peripheral blood, obtained on day 0 of AZD1222 vaccination. This receptor was taken from an adult in good health. As DNA, the CDR3 is TGTGCCTGGAGTCGGGACAGGGGGTACACTGAAGCTTTCTTT. Translation: CAWSRDRGYTEAFF.